This TCR beta chain was sequenced for a study of identifying expanded T cells in peripheral blood. Assay: immunoSEQ multiplex PCR; the TCRdb copy retains only in-frame clones and omits some. The sample holds more than 45,000 clones, around 81% seen once. In its sample, this clone was seen once. The receptor was derived from a person aged 18 to 75 in good health. The sequencing input was blood.

The chain's CDR3 is CASSQDSAGLRYGYTF. Written as DNA, the CDR3 is TGCGCCAGCAGCCAAGATTCTGCGGGGCTTCGCTATGGCTACACCTTC. The genes are TRBV4-1 and TRBJ1-2, with D possibly TRBD1 on 5 matching bases. V shed 0 bases and J shed 4 bases, with 15 bases lying between them. This CDR3 has 16 amino acids. Germline V CDR1 and CDR2: MGHRA, YSYEKL.